Below, one T cell receptor (beta chain) is given with its context. Unique molecular identifiers were affixed to single, distinct cDNA molecules. TCRdb fed the 5' RACE reads into MiXCR, producing one record per CDR3 protein. The sample includes fewer than 100,000 distinct CDR3 sequences, about 13% of them seen just once. This record belongs to a study of early T cells in non-severe SARS-CoV-2 infection. Study details: The study sequenced bulk RNA from unsorted whole blood, with chains unpaired.

This CDR3 is built from 15 residues. With V trimmed by 7 bases and J by 0 bases, 5 bases remained unmatched. The germline V gene has CDR1 SNHLY and CDR2 FYNNEI. This sequence was found in an adult who was a healthcare worker with PCR-confirmed SARS-CoV-2 infection or an uninfected control (not recorded which). Specimen: whole blood. V usage is TRBV2 and J usage is TRBJ2-2; 7 positions match TRBD1. CDR3 DNA sequence: TGTGCCAGCACGTGGGACAGCACGAACACCGGGGAGCTGTTTTTT. Translation gives CASTWDSTNTGELFF.